The present T cell receptor (beta chain) was sequenced within a study of blood T cell repertoires in COVID-19. Study-level background: COVID-19 samples, acute and convalescent, were from the United States, Italy and Spain.

The CDR3 spans 14 residues. V dropped 3 bases and J dropped 4; count of bases not matched to a gene: 5. CDR1 and CDR2 (germline): PRHDT, FYEKMQ (reference sequence). In the original analysis: Reference gene primers were amplified, and this amplification served to estimate nucleated cell counts. Here immunoSEQ multiplex PCR was the method, and the copy in TCRdb shows in-frame clones only, minus some. V and J calls and clone size are copied from that table; D and trimming were computed from the DNA. The sample records roughly 150,000 clones, approximately 90% being singletons. Sequencing used peripheral blood. This receptor was obtained from a man aged 50 to 60 who had recovered from COVID-19. The chain links TRBV13 to TRBJ1-2; 7 nucleotides match TRBD1. The CDR3 reads CASSFDRAFYGYTF. Written as DNA, the CDR3 is TGTGCCAGCAGCTTTGACAGGGCATTCTATGGCTACACCTTC. Combining the CDR3 with reference TRBV13 and TRBJ1-2 gives the whole variable domain AAGVIQSPRHLIKEKRETATLKCYPIPRHDTVYWYQQGPGQDPQFLISFYEKMQSDKGSIPDRFSAQQFSDYHSELNMSSLELGDSALYFCASSFDRAFYGYTFGSGTRLTVV.